This T cell receptor beta chain was captured by sequencing in a study of blood T cell repertoires in COVID-19. Looking at the study overall: Material from acute and convalescent COVID-19 was sourced from the United States, Italy and Spain.

Participants, about 18 to 90 years old, spanned 24 US areas. Two consecutive negative NP/OP PCR tests, clearance, or resolved symptoms defined Cohort 3 recovery. In the original processing: Counts of nucleated cells, estimated from reference gene primer amplification, were obtained. Only in-frame clones appear in the TCRdb table, and some are missing; sequencing was by immunoSEQ multiplex PCR. That table gives V, J and clone size, and the DNA gave D and trimming. This sample yields about 260,000 clones, of which about 83% are seen a single time; roughly 2% belongs to the top ten. Specimen: PBMCs or T cells enriched from blood (not recorded which). This clonotype was sampled from a woman in her fifties or sixties who had recovered from COVID-19.

In nucleotides, the CDR3 is TGTGCCAGCAGTTTGGCCGGGACAGGGAACTATGGCTACACCTTC. It specifies CASSLAGTGNYGYTF. The chain links TRBV28 to TRBJ1-2; 9 positions agree with TRBD1. Germline lookup yields CDR1 MDHEN and CDR2 SYDVKM. Losses at the gene ends were 3 bases for V and 2 bases for J; bases not matched to a gene: 4. This CDR3 has 15 amino acids.